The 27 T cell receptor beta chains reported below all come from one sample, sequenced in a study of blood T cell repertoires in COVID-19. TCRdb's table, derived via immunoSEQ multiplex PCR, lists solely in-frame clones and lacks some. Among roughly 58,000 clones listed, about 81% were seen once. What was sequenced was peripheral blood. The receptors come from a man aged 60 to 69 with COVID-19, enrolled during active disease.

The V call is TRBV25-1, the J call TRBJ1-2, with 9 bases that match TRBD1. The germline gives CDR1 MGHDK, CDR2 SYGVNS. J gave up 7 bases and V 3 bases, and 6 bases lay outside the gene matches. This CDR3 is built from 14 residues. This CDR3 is CASSDPGQGPGYTF. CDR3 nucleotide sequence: TGTGCCAGCAGTGATCCTGGACAGGGGCCTGGCTACACCTTC.

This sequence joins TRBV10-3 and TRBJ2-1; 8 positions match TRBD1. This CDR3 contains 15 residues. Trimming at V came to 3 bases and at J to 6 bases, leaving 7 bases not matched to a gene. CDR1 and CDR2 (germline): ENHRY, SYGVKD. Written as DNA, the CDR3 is TGTGCCATCAGTGATGGGCAGGGGGCGAGCAATGAGCAGTTCTTC. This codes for CAISDGQGASNEQFF.

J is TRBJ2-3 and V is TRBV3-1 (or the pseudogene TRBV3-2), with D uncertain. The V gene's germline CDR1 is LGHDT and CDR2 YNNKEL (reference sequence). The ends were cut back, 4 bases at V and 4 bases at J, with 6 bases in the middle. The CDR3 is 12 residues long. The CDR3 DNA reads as TGTGCCAGCAGCCCAAAGCCAGATACGCAGTATTTT. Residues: CASSPKPDTQYF.

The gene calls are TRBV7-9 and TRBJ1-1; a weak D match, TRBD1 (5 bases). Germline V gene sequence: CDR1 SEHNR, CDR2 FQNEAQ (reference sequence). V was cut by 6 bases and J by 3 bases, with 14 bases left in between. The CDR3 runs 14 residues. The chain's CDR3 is CASRRKTGDTEAFF. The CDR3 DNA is TGTGCCAGCAGGCGCAAAACAGGAGACACTGAAGCTTTCTTT.

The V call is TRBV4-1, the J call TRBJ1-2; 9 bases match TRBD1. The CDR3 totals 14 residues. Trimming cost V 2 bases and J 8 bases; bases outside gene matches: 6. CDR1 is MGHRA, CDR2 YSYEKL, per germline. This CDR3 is CASSQPTGGSGYTF. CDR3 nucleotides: TGCGCCAGCAGCCAACCCACAGGGGGCAGCGGCTACACCTTC.

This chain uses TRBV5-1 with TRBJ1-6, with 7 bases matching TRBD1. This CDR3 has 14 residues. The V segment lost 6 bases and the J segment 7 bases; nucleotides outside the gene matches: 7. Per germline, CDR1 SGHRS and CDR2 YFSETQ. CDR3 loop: CASTEGTVNSPLHF. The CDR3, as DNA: TGCGCCAGCACCGAGGGGACAGTGAATTCACCCCTCCACTTT.

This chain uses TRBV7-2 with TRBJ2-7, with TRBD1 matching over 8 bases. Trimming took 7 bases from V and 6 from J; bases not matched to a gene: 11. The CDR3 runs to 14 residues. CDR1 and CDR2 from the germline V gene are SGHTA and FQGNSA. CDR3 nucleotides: TGTGCCAGCATTCAACGACAGGGGATCAGCGAGCAGTACTTC. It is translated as CASIQRQGISEQYF.

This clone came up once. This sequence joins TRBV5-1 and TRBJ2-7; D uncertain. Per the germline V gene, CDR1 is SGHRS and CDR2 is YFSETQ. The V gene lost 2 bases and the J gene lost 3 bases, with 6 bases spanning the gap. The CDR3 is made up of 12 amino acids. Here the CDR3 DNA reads TGCGCCAGCAGCTTATTCAGCTACGAGCAGTACTTC. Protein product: CASSLFSYEQYF.

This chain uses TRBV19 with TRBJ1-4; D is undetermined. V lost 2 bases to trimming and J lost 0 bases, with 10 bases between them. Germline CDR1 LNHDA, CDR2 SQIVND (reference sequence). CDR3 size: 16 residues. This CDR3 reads CASSIRLTATNEKLFF. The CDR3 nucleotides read TGTGCCAGTAGTATAAGACTCACCGCAACTAATGAAAAACTGTTTTTT.

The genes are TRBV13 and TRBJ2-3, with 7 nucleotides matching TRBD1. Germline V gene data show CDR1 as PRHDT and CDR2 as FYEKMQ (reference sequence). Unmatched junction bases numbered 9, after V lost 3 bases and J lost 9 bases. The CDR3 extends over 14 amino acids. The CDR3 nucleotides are TGTGCCAGCAGCTTCGGTACAGGGGATGAGACGCAGTATTTT. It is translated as CASSFGTGDETQYF. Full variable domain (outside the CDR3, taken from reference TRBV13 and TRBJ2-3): AAGVIQSPRHLIKEKRETATLKCYPIPRHDTVYWYQQGPGQDPQFLISFYEKMQSDKGSIPDRFSAQQFSDYHSELNMSSLELGDSALYFCASSFGTGDETQYFGPGTRLTVL.

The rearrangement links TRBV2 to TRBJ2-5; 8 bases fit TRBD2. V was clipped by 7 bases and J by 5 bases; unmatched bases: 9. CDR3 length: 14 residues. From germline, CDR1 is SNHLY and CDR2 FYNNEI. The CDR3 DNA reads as TGTGCCAGCACCGGGGGGGAGAAAGGGGAGACCCAGTACTTC. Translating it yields CASTGGEKGETQYF.

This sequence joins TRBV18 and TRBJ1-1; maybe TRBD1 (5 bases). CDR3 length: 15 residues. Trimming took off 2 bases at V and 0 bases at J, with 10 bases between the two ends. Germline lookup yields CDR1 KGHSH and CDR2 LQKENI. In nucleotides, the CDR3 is TGTGCCAGCTCACCATTCGACAGCCTGAACACTGAAGCTTTCTTT. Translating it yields CASSPFDSLNTEAFF.

CDR3 coding DNA: TGTGCCAGCTCCAAGACAGGTCCCGAAGAAGCTTTCTTT. Amino acids: CASSKTGPEEAFF. This chain joins TRBV11-2 and TRBJ1-1, with D perhaps TRBD1 (6 bases). Trimming removed 8 bases from V and 8 bases from J, with 18 bases in between. The CDR3 sequence is 13 residues long. Looked up from germline, CDR1 is SGHAT and CDR2 is FQNNGV.

The CDR3 nucleotides read TGCAGTGCTAGTGGGGCGGGGGTGCAAGAGACCCAGTACTTC. Translating it yields CSASGAGVQETQYF. This chain links TRBV20-1 with TRBJ2-5; 7 nucleotides align to TRBD2. From germline, CDR1 is DFQATT and CDR2 SNEGSKA (reference sequence). J was trimmed by 2 bases and V by 3 bases; bases with no gene match: 6. The CDR3 runs to 14 residues.

Here the CDR3 DNA reads TGTGCCAGCAGCGTAGACCAGGTCCCACCTAACTATGGCTACACCTTC. It translates to CASSVDQVPPNYGYTF. The chain uses TRBV9 and TRBJ1-2; D is undetermined. The CDR3 is 16 residues long. V lost 0 bases and J lost 0, with 12 bases in between. CDR1 is SGDLS, CDR2 YYNGEE, per germline.

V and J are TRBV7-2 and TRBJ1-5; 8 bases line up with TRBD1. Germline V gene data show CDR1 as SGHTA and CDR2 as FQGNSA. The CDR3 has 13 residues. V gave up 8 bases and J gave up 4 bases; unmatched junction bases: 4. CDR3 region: CASSRDRNQPQHF. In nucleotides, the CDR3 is TGTGCCAGCTCCCGGGACAGGAATCAGCCCCAGCATTTT.

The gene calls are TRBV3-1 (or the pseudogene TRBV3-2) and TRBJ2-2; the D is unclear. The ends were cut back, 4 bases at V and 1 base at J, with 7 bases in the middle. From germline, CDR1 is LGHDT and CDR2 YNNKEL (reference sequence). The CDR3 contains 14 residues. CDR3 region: CASSPVWNTGELFF. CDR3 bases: TGTGCCAGCAGCCCCGTCTGGAACACCGGGGAGCTGTTTTTT.

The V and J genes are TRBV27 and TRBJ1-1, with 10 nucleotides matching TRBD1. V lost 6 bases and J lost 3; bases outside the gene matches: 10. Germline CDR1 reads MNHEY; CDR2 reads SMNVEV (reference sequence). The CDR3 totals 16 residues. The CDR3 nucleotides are TGTGCCAGCAGCCTACCGGGACAGGGGCTTGACACTGAAGCTTTCTTT. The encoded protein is CASSLPGQGLDTEAFF.

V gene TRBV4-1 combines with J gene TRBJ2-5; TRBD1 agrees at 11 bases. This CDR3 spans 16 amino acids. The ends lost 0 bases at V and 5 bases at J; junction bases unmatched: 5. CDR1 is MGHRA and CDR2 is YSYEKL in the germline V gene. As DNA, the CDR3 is TGCGCCAGCAGCCAAGAAAGGACAGGGGGCTGGGAGACCCAGTACTTC. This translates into CASSQERTGGWETQYF.

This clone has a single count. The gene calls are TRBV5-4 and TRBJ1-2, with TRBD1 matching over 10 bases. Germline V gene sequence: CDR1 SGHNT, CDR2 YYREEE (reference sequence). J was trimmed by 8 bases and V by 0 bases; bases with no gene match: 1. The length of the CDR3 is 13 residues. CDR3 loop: CASSLETGGGYTF. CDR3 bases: TGTGCCAGCAGCTTGGAGACAGGGGGCGGCTACACCTTC.

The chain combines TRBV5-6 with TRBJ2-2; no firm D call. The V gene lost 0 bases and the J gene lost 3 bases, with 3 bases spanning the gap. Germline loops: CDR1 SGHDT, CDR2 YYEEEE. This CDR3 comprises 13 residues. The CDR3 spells CASSLADTGELFF. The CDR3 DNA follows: TGTGCCAGCAGCTTGGCGGACACCGGGGAGCTGTTTTTT. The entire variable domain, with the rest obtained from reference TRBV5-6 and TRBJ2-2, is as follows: DAGVTQSPTHLIKTRGQQVTLRCSPKSGHDTVSWYQQALGQGPQFIFQYYEEEERQRGNFPDRFSGHQFPNYSSELNVNALLLGDSALYLCASSLADTGELFFGEGSRLTVL.

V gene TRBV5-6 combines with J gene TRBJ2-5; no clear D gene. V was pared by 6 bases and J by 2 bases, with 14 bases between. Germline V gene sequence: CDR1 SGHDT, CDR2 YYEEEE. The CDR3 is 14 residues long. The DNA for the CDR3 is TGTGCCAGCAAAATAAGAAACAGTCAAGAGACCCAGTACTTC. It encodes CASKIRNSQETQYF.

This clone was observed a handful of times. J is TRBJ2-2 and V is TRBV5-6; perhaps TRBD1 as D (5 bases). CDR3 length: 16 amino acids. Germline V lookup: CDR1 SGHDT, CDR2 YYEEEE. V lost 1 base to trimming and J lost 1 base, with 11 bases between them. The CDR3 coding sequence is TGTGCCAGCAGCTTGTGGTACAGGAGGAACACCGGGGAGCTGTTTTTT. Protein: CASSLWYRRNTGELFF. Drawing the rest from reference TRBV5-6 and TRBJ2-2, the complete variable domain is DAGVTQSPTHLIKTRGQQVTLRCSPKSGHDTVSWYQQALGQGPQFIFQYYEEEERQRGNFPDRFSGHQFPNYSSELNVNALLLGDSALYLCASSLWYRRNTGELFFGEGSRLTVL.

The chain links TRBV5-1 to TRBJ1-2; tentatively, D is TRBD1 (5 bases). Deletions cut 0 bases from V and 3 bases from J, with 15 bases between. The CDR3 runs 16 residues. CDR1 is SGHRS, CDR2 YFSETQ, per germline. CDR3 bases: TGCGCCAGCAGCTTGGAAAGGTTCTCGGGGGACTATGGCTACACCTTC. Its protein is CASSLERFSGDYGYTF.

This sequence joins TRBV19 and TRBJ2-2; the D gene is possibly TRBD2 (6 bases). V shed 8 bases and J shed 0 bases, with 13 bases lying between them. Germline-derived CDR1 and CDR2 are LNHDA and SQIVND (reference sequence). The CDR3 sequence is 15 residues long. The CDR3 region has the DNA TGTGCCAGTCGAAGCGGGTCCGCGAACACCGGGGAGCTGTTTTTT. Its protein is CASRSGSANTGELFF.

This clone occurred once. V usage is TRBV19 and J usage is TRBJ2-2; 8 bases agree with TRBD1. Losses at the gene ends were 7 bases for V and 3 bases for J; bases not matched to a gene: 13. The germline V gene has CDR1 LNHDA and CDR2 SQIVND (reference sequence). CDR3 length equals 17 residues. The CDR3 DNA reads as TGTGCCAGTACCTCTCGCGGGGCAGGGGGCGACACCGGGGAGCTGTTTTTT. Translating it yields CASTSRGAGGDTGELFF. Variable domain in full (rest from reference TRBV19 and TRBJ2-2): DGGITQSPKYLFRKEGQNVTLSCEQNLNHDAMYWYRQDPGQGLRLIYYSQIVNDFQKGDIAEGYSVSREKKESFPLTVTSAQKNPTAFYLCASTSRGAGGDTGELFFGEGSRLTVL.

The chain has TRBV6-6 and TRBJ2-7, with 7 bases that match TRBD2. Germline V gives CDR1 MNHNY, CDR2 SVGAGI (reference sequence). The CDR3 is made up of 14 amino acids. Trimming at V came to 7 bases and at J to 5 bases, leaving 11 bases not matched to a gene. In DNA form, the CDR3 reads TGTGCCAGCATGAGGACGGAGAGCGGGAACGAGCAGTACTTC. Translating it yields CASMRTESGNEQYF.